Listed below are T cell receptor beta chains from one sample, sequenced in a study of blood T cell repertoires in COVID-19. Libraries were prepared by immunoSEQ multiplex PCR; TCRdb keeps only in-frame clonotypes and omits some of them. The sample carries 200,000 to 250,000 clones, about 94% recorded once. Sequences were obtained from peripheral blood. These receptors came from a man aged 55-75 years with COVID-19, enrolled during active disease. The CDR3 runs from the conserved cysteine through the conserved F or W. A D gene is named only where the DNA matches it firmly. Clone size appears in some rows only: once, few, many, or a class for an expanded clone.

D: -
length: 12
V: TRBV19
J: TRBJ1-3
size: -
CDR3: CASSIMGNTIYF
DNA: TGTGCCAGTAGTATTATGGGAAACACCATATATTTT

D: TRBD1
length: 17
V: TRBV5-1
J: TRBJ1-2
size: -
CDR3: CASSSEGTGSGNYGYTF
DNA: TGCGCCAGCAGCTCCGAGGGGACAGGGTCGGGAAACTATGGCTACACCTTC

D: TRBD1
length: 13
V: TRBV7-6
J: TRBJ1-1
size: once
CDR3: CASSKGGRTEAFF
DNA: TGTGCCAGCAGCAAAGGGGGCCGGACTGAAGCTTTCTTT

D: -
length: 14
V: TRBV3-1/TRBV3-2
J: TRBJ1-3
size: once
CDR3: CASSQGRLGNTIYF
DNA: TGTGCCAGCAGCCAAGGCAGGCTAGGAAACACCATATATTTT

D: -
length: 18
V: TRBV9
J: TRBJ2-1
size: -
CDR3: CASSVAGGGSISYNEQFF
DNA: TGTGCCAGCAGCGTAGCAGGTGGGGGGTCTATCTCCTACAATGAGCAGTTCTTC

D: -
length: 14
V: TRBV9
J: TRBJ1-4
size: once
CDR3: CASSPQKINEKLFF
DNA: TGTGCCAGCAGCCCACAGAAGATCAATGAAAAACTGTTTTTT

D: TRBD2
length: 15
V: TRBV6-2/TRBV6-3
J: TRBJ2-1
size: once
CDR3: CASSYSGTRDNEQFF
DNA: TGTGCCAGCAGTTACTCGGGGACTAGAGACAATGAGCAGTTCTTC

D: -
length: 17
V: TRBV21-1
J: TRBJ1-1
size: -
CDR3: CASRRGNLFPANTEAFF
DNA: TGTGCCAGCAGACGGGGGAACCTGTTCCCAGCAAACACTGAAGCTTTCTTT

D: -
length: 14
V: TRBV7-2
J: TRBJ2-2
size: -
CDR3: CASSTSLGGGELFF
DNA: TGTGCCAGCAGCACCTCGCTCGGGGGCGGGGAGCTGTTTTTT

D: TRBD1
length: 16
V: TRBV7-6
J: TRBJ2-1
size: -
CDR3: CASSFGRGGREDEQFF
DNA: TGTGCCAGCAGCTTTGGAAGAGGGGGCCGAGAGGATGAGCAGTTCTTC

D: -
length: 16
V: TRBV5-5
J: TRBJ1-1
size: -
CDR3: CASSSISQGLNTEAFF
DNA: TGTGCCAGCAGCTCTATATCACAGGGACTGAACACTGAAGCTTTCTTT

D: -
length: 15
V: TRBV5-8
J: TRBJ2-7
size: -
CDR3: CASSSSGPRPYEQYF
DNA: TGTGCCAGCAGCAGTTCAGGGCCCCGGCCCTACGAGCAGTACTTC

D: TRBD2
length: 15
V: TRBV19
J: TRBJ2-2
size: -
CDR3: CASSRGTSGTGELFF
DNA: TGTGCCAGTAGTAGGGGGACTAGCGGAACCGGGGAGCTGTTTTTT

D: -
length: 13
V: TRBV3-1/TRBV3-2
J: TRBJ1-2
size: -
CDR3: CASSQATDYGYTF
DNA: TGTGCCAGCAGCCAAGCTACGGACTATGGCTACACCTTC

D: TRBD1
length: 13
V: TRBV28
J: TRBJ1-2
size: -
CDR3: CASQGTGVTGYTF
DNA: TGTGCCAGCCAGGGGACAGGGGTAACTGGCTACACCTTC

D: TRBD1
length: 16
V: TRBV5-4
J: TRBJ2-2
size: -
CDR3: CASSRGAGGAGGELFF
DNA: TGTGCCAGCAGTCGTGGGGCAGGGGGCGCAGGCGGGGAGCTGTTTTTT

D: TRBD2
length: 17
V: TRBV28
J: TRBJ2-7
size: -
CDR3: CASSKGLAGGRIFGQYF
DNA: TGTGCCAGCAGTAAAGGGCTAGCGGGAGGGCGAATTTTCGGGCAGTACTTC

D: TRBD1
length: 13
V: TRBV3-1/TRBV3-2
J: TRBJ1-2
size: -
CDR3: CASSARGLDGYTF
DNA: TGTGCCAGCTCTGCCAGGGGGTTAGATGGCTACACCTTC

D: -
length: 14
V: TRBV2
J: TRBJ1-5
size: -
CDR3: CASSDAAAGQPQHF
DNA: TGTGCCAGCAGTGATGCAGCGGCGGGGCAGCCCCAGCATTTT

D: TRBD2
length: 15
V: TRBV5-4
J: TRBJ2-1
size: -
CDR3: CASSPGTSGSNEQFF
DNA: TGTGCCAGCAGCCCCGGGACTAGCGGGAGCAATGAGCAGTTCTTC

D: TRBD1
length: 16
V: TRBV3-1/TRBV3-2
J: TRBJ1-1
size: once
CDR3: CASSPDRGLVNTEAFF
DNA: TGTGCCAGCAGCCCTGACAGGGGGCTCGTGAACACTGAAGCTTTCTTT

D: -
length: 13
V: TRBV6-1
J: TRBJ1-5
size: -
CDR3: CASSETVRQPQHF
DNA: TGTGCCAGCAGTGAAACAGTCCGTCAGCCCCAGCATTTT

D: TRBD2
length: 19
V: TRBV10-1
J: TRBJ2-7
size: -
CDR3: CASSDLKRDPLLVSYEQYF
DNA: TGCGCCAGCAGTGACCTCAAGCGGGATCCGCTCCTGGTTTCCTACGAGCAGTACTTC

D: -
length: 13
V: TRBV2
J: TRBJ2-3
size: -
CDR3: CASRPGRTDTQYF
DNA: TGTGCCAGCAGGCCAGGGCGAACAGATACGCAGTATTTT